These T cell receptor beta chains were read from a single sample in a study of cytomegalovirus exposure and HLA in healthy donors. Measured with immunoSEQ multiplex PCR; TCRdb has only the in-frame clones, and not every one. The table lists around 200,000 clones, roughly 84% of them singletons. Sequencing was performed on PBMCs. The source of these receptors is a girl aged 10-17 years in good health and CMV-seronegative. CDR3s include the opening cysteine and the closing phenylalanine or tryptophan. Each record gives: clone size, J gene, D gene, V gene, CDR3 protein, CDR3 DNA. D genes are given only for firm matches. Size is omitted from some rows. Given values are once, few, many or a class for expanded clones.

clone size: -
J gene: TRBJ1-3
D gene: TRBD1
V gene: TRBV30
CDR3 protein: CAWSHGTGPNTIYF
CDR3 DNA: TGTGCCTGGAGCCACGGGACAGGGCCCAACACCATATATTTT

clone size: -
J gene: TRBJ1-6
D gene: TRBD1
V gene: TRBV14
CDR3 protein: CASSQEAGQGLGHSPLHF
CDR3 DNA: TGTGCCAGCAGCCAAGAGGCCGGACAGGGTTTGGGACATTCACCCCTCCACTTT

clone size: once
J gene: TRBJ1-5
D gene: TRBD1
V gene: TRBV2
CDR3 protein: CASSGKGPGGHQPQHF
CDR3 DNA: TGTGCCAGCAGTGGTAAGGGACCAGGGGGTCATCAGCCCCAGCATTTT

clone size: once
J gene: TRBJ1-3
D gene: -
V gene: TRBV5-1
CDR3 protein: CASSLASSGNTIYF
CDR3 DNA: TGCGCCAGCAGCTTGGCCAGCTCTGGAAACACCATATATTTT

clone size: once
J gene: TRBJ1-1
D gene: -
V gene: TRBV6-5
CDR3 protein: CASSYSAGITNTEAFF
CDR3 DNA: TGTGCCAGCAGTTACTCAGCAGGGATTACGAACACTGAAGCTTTCTTT

clone size: -
J gene: TRBJ2-7
D gene: -
V gene: TRBV6-1
CDR3 protein: CASSARPDDYEQYF
CDR3 DNA: TGTGCCAGCAGTGCCAGGCCCGACGACTACGAGCAGTACTTC

clone size: -
J gene: TRBJ2-7
D gene: -
V gene: TRBV10-3
CDR3 protein: CAISGGDSYREQYF
CDR3 DNA: TGTGCCATCAGTGGGGGTGACAGCTACCGCGAGCAGTACTTC

clone size: -
J gene: TRBJ2-3
D gene: -
V gene: TRBV30
CDR3 protein: CAWSVLGGQAVTDTQYF
CDR3 DNA: TGTGCCTGGAGTGTACTCGGTGGTCAGGCCGTCACAGATACGCAGTATTTT

clone size: few
J gene: TRBJ2-2
D gene: TRBD2
V gene: TRBV5-1
CDR3 protein: CASSSPKAGGNTGELFF
CDR3 DNA: TGCGCCAGCAGCTCCCCAAAGGCGGGAGGGAACACCGGGGAGCTGTTTTTT

clone size: -
J gene: TRBJ2-7
D gene: -
V gene: TRBV19
CDR3 protein: CASSWGTNYEQYF
CDR3 DNA: TGTGCCAGTAGCTGGGGGACAAATTACGAGCAGTACTTC

clone size: -
J gene: TRBJ1-1
D gene: -
V gene: TRBV11-2
CDR3 protein: CASSLVEAGLTEAFF
CDR3 DNA: TGTGCCAGCAGCTTAGTTGAGGCAGGGTTAACTGAAGCTTTCTTT

clone size: -
J gene: TRBJ1-1
D gene: -
V gene: TRBV9
CDR3 protein: CASSVSDSPEAFF
CDR3 DNA: TGTGCCAGCAGCGTATCAGACTCCCCTGAAGCTTTCTTT

clone size: once
J gene: TRBJ2-5
D gene: TRBD1
V gene: TRBV29-1
CDR3 protein: CSARGTGRQETQYF
CDR3 DNA: TGCAGCGCCCGAGGGACAGGGCGCCAAGAGACCCAGTACTTC

clone size: -
J gene: TRBJ1-3
D gene: -
V gene: TRBV4-3
CDR3 protein: CASSQNTGPSGNTIYF
CDR3 DNA: TGCGCCAGCAGCCAAAACACAGGGCCCTCTGGAAACACCATATATTTT

clone size: -
J gene: TRBJ1-2
D gene: -
V gene: TRBV7-2
CDR3 protein: CASSPPGGYGYTF
CDR3 DNA: TGTGCCAGCAGCCCCCCGGGTGGCTATGGCTACACCTTC

clone size: -
J gene: TRBJ2-1
D gene: -
V gene: TRBV4-1
CDR3 protein: CASSPGDEQFF
CDR3 DNA: TGCGCCAGCAGCCCGGGAGATGAGCAGTTCTTC

clone size: -
J gene: TRBJ1-5
D gene: TRBD1
V gene: TRBV6-5
CDR3 protein: CASSPGRGRQPQHF
CDR3 DNA: TGTGCCAGCAGCCCTGGCAGGGGGAGGCAGCCCCAGCATTTT

clone size: -
J gene: TRBJ1-2
D gene: TRBD1
V gene: TRBV19
CDR3 protein: CASSIVTGDIYGYTF
CDR3 DNA: TGTGCCAGTAGTATCGTGACAGGGGATATCTATGGCTACACCTTC

clone size: -
J gene: TRBJ1-1
D gene: -
V gene: TRBV15
CDR3 protein: CATSRDTQGREAFF
CDR3 DNA: TGTGCCACCAGCAGAGATACTCAGGGTCGGGAAGCTTTCTTT

clone size: -
J gene: TRBJ1-5
D gene: -
V gene: TRBV2
CDR3 protein: CASSEDRALGQPQHF
CDR3 DNA: TGTGCCAGCAGTGAAGACAGGGCCCTGGGTCAGCCCCAGCATTTT

clone size: -
J gene: TRBJ2-6
D gene: -
V gene: TRBV5-6
CDR3 protein: CASSLRSSGANVLTF
CDR3 DNA: TGTGCCAGCAGCTTACGGTCTTCTGGGGCCAACGTCCTGACTTTC

clone size: -
J gene: TRBJ1-2
D gene: -
V gene: TRBV27
CDR3 protein: CASSFGGYYGYTF
CDR3 DNA: TGTGCCAGCAGTTTTGGGGGCTACTATGGCTACACCTTC

clone size: -
J gene: TRBJ1-2
D gene: TRBD1
V gene: TRBV9
CDR3 protein: CASSVGNRGYGYTF
CDR3 DNA: TGTGCCAGCAGCGTAGGGAACAGGGGGTACGGCTACACCTTC

clone size: -
J gene: TRBJ1-4
D gene: TRBD1
V gene: TRBV2
CDR3 protein: CASSRQGLGEKLFF
CDR3 DNA: TGTGCCAGCAGTCGACAGGGATTGGGTGAAAAACTGTTTTTT

clone size: -
J gene: TRBJ2-5
D gene: -
V gene: TRBV21-1
CDR3 protein: CASSKGGLTGTPGAQYF
CDR3 DNA: TGTGCCAGCAGCAAAGGGGGTCTGACAGGGACTCCTGGGGCCCAGTACTTC

clone size: -
J gene: TRBJ1-4
D gene: -
V gene: TRBV7-8
CDR3 protein: CASSFYATNEKLFF
CDR3 DNA: TGTGCCAGCAGCTTTTATGCAACTAATGAAAAACTGTTTTTT

clone size: -
J gene: TRBJ2-1
D gene: TRBD2
V gene: TRBV28
CDR3 protein: CASRFAVLAGNNEQFF
CDR3 DNA: TGTGCCAGCAGATTTGCAGTACTAGCGGGAAACAATGAGCAGTTCTTC

clone size: -
J gene: TRBJ2-2
D gene: -
V gene: TRBV19
CDR3 protein: CASRRPTNTGELFF
CDR3 DNA: TGTGCCAGTAGGAGGCCTACGAACACCGGGGAGCTGTTTTTT

clone size: -
J gene: TRBJ1-2
D gene: TRBD1
V gene: TRBV28
CDR3 protein: CASSWTGYGYTF
CDR3 DNA: TGTGCCAGCAGCTGGACAGGGTATGGCTACACCTTC